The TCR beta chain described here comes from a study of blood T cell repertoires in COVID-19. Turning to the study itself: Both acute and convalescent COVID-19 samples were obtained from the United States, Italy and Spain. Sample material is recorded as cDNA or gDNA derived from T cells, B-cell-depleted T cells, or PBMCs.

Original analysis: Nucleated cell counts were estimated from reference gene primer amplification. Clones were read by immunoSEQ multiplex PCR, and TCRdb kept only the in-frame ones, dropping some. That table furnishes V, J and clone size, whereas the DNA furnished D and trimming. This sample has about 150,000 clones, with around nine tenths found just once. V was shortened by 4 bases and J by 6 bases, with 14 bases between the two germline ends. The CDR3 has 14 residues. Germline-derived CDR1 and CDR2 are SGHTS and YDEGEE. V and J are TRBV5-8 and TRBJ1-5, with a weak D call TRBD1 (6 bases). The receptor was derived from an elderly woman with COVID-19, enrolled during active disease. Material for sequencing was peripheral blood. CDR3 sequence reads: CASSKQGTRQPQHF. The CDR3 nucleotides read TGTGCCAGCAGCAAACAGGGAACCCGTCAGCCCCAGCATTTT.